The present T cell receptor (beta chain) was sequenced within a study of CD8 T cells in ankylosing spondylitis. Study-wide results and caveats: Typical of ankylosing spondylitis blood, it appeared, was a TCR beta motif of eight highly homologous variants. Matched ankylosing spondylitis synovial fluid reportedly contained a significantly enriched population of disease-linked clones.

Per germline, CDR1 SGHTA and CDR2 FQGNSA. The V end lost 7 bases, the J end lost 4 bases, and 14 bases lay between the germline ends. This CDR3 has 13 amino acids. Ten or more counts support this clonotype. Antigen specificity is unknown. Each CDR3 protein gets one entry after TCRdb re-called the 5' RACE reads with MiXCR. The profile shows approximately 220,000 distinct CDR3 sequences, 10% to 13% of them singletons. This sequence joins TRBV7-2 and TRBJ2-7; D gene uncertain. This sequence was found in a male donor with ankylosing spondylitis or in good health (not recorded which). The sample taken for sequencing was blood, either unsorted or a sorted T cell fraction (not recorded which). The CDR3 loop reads CASKNPVTYEQYF. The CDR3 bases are TGTGCCAGCAAAAATCCAGTCACTTACGAGCAGTACTTC.